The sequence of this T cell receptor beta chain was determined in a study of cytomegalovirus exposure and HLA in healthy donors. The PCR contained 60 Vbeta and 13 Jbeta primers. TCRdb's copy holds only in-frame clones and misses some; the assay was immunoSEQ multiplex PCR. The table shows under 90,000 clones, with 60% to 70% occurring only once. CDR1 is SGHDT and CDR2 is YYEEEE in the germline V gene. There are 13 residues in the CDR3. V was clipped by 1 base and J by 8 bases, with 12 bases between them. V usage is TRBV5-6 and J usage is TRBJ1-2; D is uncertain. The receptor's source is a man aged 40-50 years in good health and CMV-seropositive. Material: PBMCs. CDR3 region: CASSLSFNGGYTF. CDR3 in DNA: TGTGCCAGCAGCTTGTCGTTCAACGGGGGCTACACCTTC.